One sample yielded the 31 T cell receptor beta chains listed below, sequenced in a study of cytomegalovirus exposure and HLA in healthy donors. Primers included in the PCR were 60 Vbeta and 13 Jbeta primers. Using immunoSEQ multiplex PCR, the repertoire was profiled, and TCRdb retains in-frame clones only, with some absent. The data hold about 100,000 clones, with around four fifths observed a single time. Sequencing was carried out using PBMCs. The receptors here all came from an older woman in good health and CMV-seronegative.

The rearrangement links TRBV25-1 to TRBJ1-2; no reliable D call. Germline assignment: CDR1 MGHDK and CDR2 SYGVNS. This CDR3 comprises 14 residues. V lost 0 bases and J 4 bases, leaving 9 bases between the germline ends. CDR3 in amino acids: CASSEYARGYGYTF. Written as DNA, the CDR3 is TGTGCCAGCAGTGAATATGCGCGGGGCTATGGCTACACCTTC.

J is TRBJ2-3 and V is TRBV4-3; the match to TRBD1 covers 10 bases. Germline trimming cut 1 base from V and 0 bases from J; bases unmatched to any gene: 7. The CDR3 contains 18 residues. Germline loops: CDR1 LGHNA, CDR2 YSLEER. The CDR3: CASSQGWTGGTSTDTQYF. In DNA form, the CDR3 reads TGCGCCAGCAGCCAAGGGTGGACAGGGGGAACTAGCACAGATACGCAGTATTTT.

This chain joins TRBV5-6 and TRBJ2-1; no reliable D call. This CDR3 spans 15 amino acids. Trimming removed 4 bases at V and 10 bases at J, with 21 bases between. The germline V gene encodes CDR1 SGHDT and CDR2 YYEEEE. The CDR3 is CASSPQGGRYMEQFF. The CDR3 DNA reads as TGTGCCAGCAGCCCCCAAGGCGGCAGATACATGGAGCAGTTCTTC.

This clone has only a few counts. This chain connects TRBV5-1 to TRBJ1-3; D gene unclear. The CDR3 loop spans 15 amino acids. Looked up from germline, CDR1 is SGHRS and CDR2 is YFSETQ. Trimming took 4 bases from V and 4 from J, leaving 15 bases between them. The CDR3 loop reads CASSQSELVGNTIYF. The DNA of the CDR3 is TGCGCCAGCAGCCAATCTGAGCTAGTGGGAAACACCATATATTTT.

The J gene is TRBJ1-2, the V gene TRBV19, with D perhaps matching TRBD1 (6 bases). Germline CDR1 is LNHDA and CDR2 is SQIVND (reference sequence). The CDR3 spans 16 residues. Trimming took off 7 bases at V and 3 bases at J, with 21 bases between the two ends. The chain's CDR3 is CASTLSADSTYYGYTF. CDR3 sequence (DNA): TGTGCCAGTACCCTATCCGCGGACAGCACCTACTATGGCTACACCTTC.

The V call is TRBV5-1, the J call TRBJ2-3; TRBD2 matches at 14 bases. The CDR3 is 17 amino acids. The junction had 7 bases not matched to a gene; V was cut back by 3 bases and J by 4 bases. Germline V gene sequence: CDR1 SGHRS, CDR2 YFSETQ. The CDR3 coding sequence is TGCGCCAGCAGCTGGGCGGGACTAGCGGGAGTCGCAGATACGCAGTATTTT. As protein: CASSWAGLAGVADTQYF.

The gene calls are TRBV6-6 and TRBJ2-7, with 8 bases aligning to TRBD1. Per germline, CDR1 MNHNY and CDR2 SVGAGI (reference sequence). V trimming: 10 bases; J trimming: 0 bases; junction bases outside the gene matches: 5. This CDR3 comprises 13 residues. The CDR3 region is CATSQGASYEQYF. CDR3 DNA: TGTGCCACCTCCCAGGGGGCCTCCTACGAGCAGTACTTC.

This chain joins TRBV23-1 and TRBJ2-1; weak D call: TRBD1 (5 bases). TRBV23-1 carries the ORF label, with uncertain function. V lost 8 bases and J lost 2, with 19 bases in between. The CDR3 extends over 16 amino acids. The CDR3 sequence is CASEGDTFTAYNEQFF. The CDR3 coding sequence is TGCGCCAGCGAAGGGGATACCTTTACAGCCTACAATGAGCAGTTCTTC.

The chain has TRBV6-1 and TRBJ2-1; TRBD2 aligns across 10 bases. V gave up 7 bases and J gave up 7 bases; unmatched junction bases: 4. Germline CDR1 reads MNHNS; CDR2 reads SASEGT. The CDR3 loop spans 13 amino acids. CDR3 sequence: CASTGSGRNEQFF. CDR3 coding DNA: TGTGCCAGCACGGGTAGCGGGAGGAATGAGCAGTTCTTC.

This clone was found once. The rearrangement links TRBV7-9 to TRBJ1-1; tentatively, D is TRBD1 (5 bases). The CDR3 is 14 amino acids. V was cut by 5 bases and J by 4 bases, with 14 bases left in between. CDR1 and CDR2 from the germline V gene are SEHNR and FQNEAQ (reference sequence). CDR3 region: CASSPPGVLTEAFF. The DNA for the CDR3 is TGTGCCAGCAGCCCCCCGGGGGTCCTCACTGAAGCTTTCTTT.

The chain is built from TRBV27 and TRBJ1-2; 8 nucleotides align to TRBD1. V shed 5 bases and J 7 bases; nucleotides not matched to a gene: 6. CDR1 and CDR2 (germline): MNHEY, SMNVEV (reference sequence). This CDR3 has 13 residues. DNA for the CDR3: TGTGCCAGCAGTCCGGACAGGGACGGTGGCTACACCTTC. Translated: CASSPDRDGGYTF.

The CDR3 protein is CASSLGQGAGRRAVGAFF. CDR3 DNA sequence: TGTGCCAGCAGCTTGGGGCAGGGGGCAGGTAGGCGGGCTGTCGGAGCTTTCTTT. This rearrangement joins TRBV5-4 to TRBJ1-1; 8 bases are a match to TRBD1. The CDR3 is 18 amino acids. The germline V gene has CDR1 SGHNT and CDR2 YYREEE (reference sequence). V was clipped by 0 bases and J by 10 bases; unmatched bases: 20.

The CDR3 spells CASSLGEGNYEQYF. The CDR3 DNA is TGTGCCAGCAGCTTAGGGGAGGGAAACTACGAGCAGTACTTC. The chain uses TRBV7-6 and TRBJ2-7; 7 nucleotides line up with TRBD2. Germline V gives CDR1 SGHVS, CDR2 FNYEAQ. The length of the CDR3 is 14 residues. Losses at the gene ends were 1 base for V and 3 bases for J; bases not matched to a gene: 3.

V gene TRBV7-7 combines with J gene TRBJ2-2, with unresolved D. The CDR3 totals 14 residues. Trimming took 5 bases from V and 0 from J, leaving 7 bases between them. CDR1 is SSHAT and CDR2 is FNYEAQ in the germline V gene (reference sequence). CDR3 sequence (DNA): TGTGCCAGCAGCCTAAACTCGAACACCGGGGAGCTGTTTTTT. This gives the protein CASSLNSNTGELFF.

The CDR3 coding sequence is TGTGCCAGTAGTATCCCCAGCCAAGAGACCCAGTACTTC. Amino acid sequence: CASSIPSQETQYF. The chain carries TRBV19 and TRBJ2-5; no firm D call. Between the trimmed V and J ends, which lost 3 bases and 1 base, there was a span of 6 bases. CDR3 length equals 13 residues. The germline CDR1 and CDR2 sequences are LNHDA and SQIVND (reference sequence).

V usage is TRBV18 and J usage is TRBJ1-1; the D is unclear. The CDR3 totals 15 residues. V lost 3 bases, J lost 0 bases, and 11 bases lay in between. The V gene's germline CDR1 is KGHSH and CDR2 LQKENI. The CDR3 nucleotides are TGTGCCAGCTCACCTACGATGGCCATGAACACTGAAGCTTTCTTT. It yields the protein CASSPTMAMNTEAFF. Full variable domain (remainder filled in from reference TRBV18 and TRBJ1-1): NAGVMQNPRHLVRRRGQEARLRCSPMKGHSHVYWYRQLPEEGLKFMVYLQKENIIDESGMPKERFSAEFPKEGPSILRIQQVVRGDSAAYFCASSPTMAMNTEAFFGQGTRLTVV.

CDR3 nucleotide sequence: TGTGCCATCAGTGAGTGGGGAGGGACTGGCTACACCTTC. Protein: CAISEWGGTGYTF. This chain connects TRBV10-3 to TRBJ1-2; D is perhaps TRBD1 (5 bases). The CDR3 runs to 13 residues. Trimming removed 1 base from V and 7 bases from J, with 10 bases in between. Germline-derived CDR1 and CDR2 are ENHRY and SYGVKD.

The genes are TRBV10-2 and TRBJ2-5; 8 bases line up with TRBD2. Germline assignment: CDR1 WSHSY and CDR2 SAAADI. CDR3 length equals 13 residues. The V and J ends lost 6 bases and 6 bases, in that order; junction bases with no gene match: 6. The CDR3 protein is CASRGLETKTQYF. CDR3 in DNA: TGCGCCAGCAGGGGACTAGAAACAAAGACCCAGTACTTC.

The genes are TRBV18 and TRBJ1-1; weak D call: TRBD1 (6 bases). Trimming removed 3 bases at V and 1 base at J, with 12 bases between. Germline CDR1 reads KGHSH; CDR2 reads LQKENI. The CDR3 has 15 amino acids. The CDR3 region is CASSPQGRANTEAFF. CDR3 nucleotide sequence: TGTGCCAGCTCACCTCAGGGGAGGGCGAACACTGAAGCTTTCTTT.

The chain joins TRBV28 to TRBJ2-7, with 12 bases aligning to TRBD2. CDR3 length: 16 residues. Trimming removed 6 bases from V and 1 base from J; junction bases left unmatched: 7. Germline loops: CDR1 MDHEN, CDR2 SYDVKM. The CDR3 spells CASSFLAGGRSYEQYF. The CDR3 nucleotides read TGTGCCAGCAGCTTCCTAGCGGGAGGGAGATCCTACGAGCAGTACTTC.

J is TRBJ1-4 and V is TRBV5-1; TRBD1 matches at 8 bases. The CDR3 spans 15 residues. From germline, CDR1 is SGHRS and CDR2 YFSETQ. V trimming: 4 bases; J trimming: 3 bases; junction bases outside the gene matches: 5. DNA of the CDR3: TGCGCCAGCAGCCTCGGGACAGGTTCTAATGAAAAACTGTTTTTT. It translates to CASSLGTGSNEKLFF.

This clone has just one count. The chain has TRBV15 and TRBJ2-5; D gene ambiguous. Looked up from germline, CDR1 is LNHNV and CDR2 is YYDKDF (reference sequence). Trimming pared 0 bases from V and 0 bases from J, leaving 5 bases between. This CDR3 has 14 residues. The CDR3 here is CATSRDRYQETQYF. CDR3 in DNA: TGTGCCACCAGCAGAGATAGATACCAAGAGACCCAGTACTTC.

The CDR3 bases are TGTGCCAGCAGCACGGGACAGGGGGTGGACAATGAGCAGTTCTTC. Protein sequence: CASSTGQGVDNEQFF. V usage is TRBV9 and J usage is TRBJ2-1; 11 bases align to TRBD1. CDR1 and CDR2 from the germline V gene are SGDLS and YYNGEE. The V gene end was trimmed by 4 bases and the J gene end by 5 bases; junction bases not matched to a gene: 5. The CDR3 consists of 15 residues.

As concerns this clone: At one end, the junction sequence differs from germline, possibly due to a read error. The chain combines TRBV7-2 with TRBJ2-1; D is uncertain. The CDR3 runs 14 residues. Germline V CDR1 and CDR2: SGHTA, FQGNSA. The CDR3 DNA follows: TGTGCCAGCAGCTCCCCCCGGTCCTACAGTGAGCAGTTCTTC. It translates to CASSSPRSYSEQFF.

This clone was seen once. The gene calls are TRBV28 and TRBJ2-2, with 7 bases identical to TRBD2. CDR1 is MDHEN and CDR2 is SYDVKM in the germline V gene. Trimming removed 8 bases from V and 5 bases from J; junction bases left unmatched: 2. The CDR3 is made up of 12 amino acids. The CDR3, as DNA: TGTGCCAGCTCAGCGGGGACCGGGGAGCTGTTTTTT. Translating gives CASSAGTGELFF.

This clone was recorded only once. The rearrangement uses TRBV29-1 and TRBJ2-5; 11 nucleotides agree with TRBD2. Per the germline V gene, CDR1 is SQVTM and CDR2 is ANQGSEA. Trimming cost V 4 bases and J 5 bases; bases outside gene matches: 15. CDR3 length: 17 residues. The CDR3 is CSVGPPSRGTSGETQYF. CDR3 nucleotides: TGCAGCGTTGGCCCTCCCTCCAGGGGGACTAGCGGCGAGACCCAGTACTTC.

The V call is TRBV7-9, the J call TRBJ2-1; perhaps TRBD1 as D (5 bases). There are 13 residues in the CDR3. Germline-derived CDR1 and CDR2 are SEHNR and FQNEAQ (reference sequence). Deletions cut 2 bases from V and 3 bases from J, with 5 bases between. The CDR3 bases are TGTGCCAGCAGCTTACAGGGCTACAATGAGCAGTTCTTC. Amino acids: CASSLQGYNEQFF.

The rearrangement links TRBV28 to TRBJ2-3; 9 bases line up with TRBD1. This CDR3 comprises 14 residues. With V trimmed by 6 bases and J by 4 bases, 5 bases remained unmatched. CDR1 is MDHEN and CDR2 is SYDVKM in the germline V gene. Written as DNA, the CDR3 is TGTGCCAGCAGAGGACAGGGGACGGCAGATACGCAGTATTTT. Translation gives CASRGQGTADTQYF.

J is TRBJ2-7 and V is TRBV5-1, with 12 bases matching TRBD2. CDR1 is SGHRS and CDR2 is YFSETQ in the germline V gene. The ends lost 0 bases at V and 3 bases at J; junction bases unmatched: 7. The CDR3 contains 17 residues. The CDR3: CASSLAGTSGFLYEQYF. CDR3 bases: TGCGCCAGCAGCTTGGCCGGGACTAGCGGGTTCCTCTACGAGCAGTACTTC.

This rearrangement joins TRBV5-6 to TRBJ1-2; D unresolved. V was clipped by 4 bases and J by 2 bases, with 9 bases between them. The length of the CDR3 is 13 residues. Germline CDR1 is SGHDT and CDR2 is YYEEEE. CDR3 coding DNA: TGTGCCAGCAGCCGGGGTGAAAACTATGGCTACACCTTC. Translated: CASSRGENYGYTF.

The chain employs TRBV6-1 and TRBJ1-1; 9 bases line up with TRBD1. Trimming took 1 base from V and 5 from J; bases not matched to a gene: 5. Germline loops: CDR1 MNHNS, CDR2 SASEGT. CDR3 length: 15 amino acids. CDR3 bases: TGTGCCAGCAGTGAAGAGGGACAGGGTGGGACTGAAGCTTTCTTT. Translating it yields CASSEEGQGGTEAFF.